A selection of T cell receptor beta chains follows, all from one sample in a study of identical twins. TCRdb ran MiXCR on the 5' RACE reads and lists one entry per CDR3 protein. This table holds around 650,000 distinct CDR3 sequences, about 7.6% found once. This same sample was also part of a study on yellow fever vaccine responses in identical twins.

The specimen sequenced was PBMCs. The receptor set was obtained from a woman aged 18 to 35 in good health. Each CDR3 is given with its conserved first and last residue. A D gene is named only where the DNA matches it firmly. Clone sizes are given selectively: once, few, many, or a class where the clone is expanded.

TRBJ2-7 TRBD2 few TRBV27 TGTGCCAGCAGAGAGCGGGAGTGGTTCTACGAGCAGTACTTC CASREREWFYEQYF
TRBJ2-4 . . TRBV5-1 TGCGCCAGCAGCTTGTCGGCGGGCATCATGGGAAACATTCAGTACTTC CASSLSAGIMGNIQYF
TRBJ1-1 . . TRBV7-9 TGTGCCAGCACCCCAAAGAGTGGGCTTGGCACTGAAGCTTTCTTT CASTPKSGLGTEAFF
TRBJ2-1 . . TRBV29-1 TGCAGCGTTGAAGGGGGAGTGTACAATGAGCAGTTCTTC CSVEGGVYNEQFF
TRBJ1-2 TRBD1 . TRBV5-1 TGCGCCAGCAGCGAATTAACCGGGACAGGGGGCTACACCTTC CASSELTGTGGYTF
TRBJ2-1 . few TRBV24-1 TGTGCCACCAGTGAAAAGACAGCCTACAATGAGCAGTTCTTC CATSEKTAYNEQFF
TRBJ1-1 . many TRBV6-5 TGTGCCAGCAGTTACGGGATAATGAACACTGAAGCTTTCTTT CASSYGIMNTEAFF
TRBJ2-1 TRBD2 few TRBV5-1 TGCGCCAGCAGCTCCGGGACTAGCGGTCACAATGAGCAGTTCTTC CASSSGTSGHNEQFF
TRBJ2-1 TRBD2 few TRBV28 TGTGCCAGCAGTTTAACTAGCGGGAAGTACAATGAGCAGTTCTTC CASSLTSGKYNEQFF
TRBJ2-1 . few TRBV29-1 TGCAGCGTTGAAGCCGGCCTTAGTATCGGTATCGGCGAGCAGTTCTTC CSVEAGLSIGIGEQFF
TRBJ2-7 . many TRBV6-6 TGTGCCAGCAGTTTGAGACAAATCTACGAGCAGTACTTC CASSLRQIYEQYF
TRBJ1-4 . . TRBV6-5 TGTGCCAGCAGTTACATGGGGAGAGGTGAAAAACTGTTTTTT CASSYMGRGEKLFF
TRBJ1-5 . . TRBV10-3 TGTGCCACGGGTCCGTCAGGGATCAAACAGCCCCAGCATTTT CATGPSGIKQPQHF
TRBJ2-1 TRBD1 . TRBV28 TGTGCCAGCAGTCCCTACCCCGGGGACAGCTCCTACAATGAGCAGTTCTTC CASSPYPGDSSYNEQFF
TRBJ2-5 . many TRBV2 TGTGCCAGCAGTGAACAGGAGGGGACCCTTGGGACCCAGTACTTC CASSEQEGTLGTQYF
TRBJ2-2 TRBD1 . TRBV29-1 TGCAGCGTTGATGGACAGGGGGTTTCCGGGGAGCTGTTTTTT CSVDGQGVSGELFF